The 27 T cell receptor beta chains below come from one sample, sequenced in a study of OX40 agonist ivuxolimab in advanced cancers. Sequencing used immunoSEQ multiplex PCR; TCRdb keeps in-frame clones, though not all of them. The table shows roughly 70,000 clones, with 85% occurring only once. Sample: CD4+ or CD8+ T cells sorted from blood, taken in a trial of the OX40 agonist ivuxolimab. These receptors all come from an adult with an advanced solid tumor such as melanoma, head and neck, liver or kidney cancer.

This clone occurred once. CDR3 sequence: CASSLVREPITGELFF. The DNA for the CDR3 is TGCGCCAGCAGCTTGGTGCGGGAGCCGATCACCGGGGAGCTGTTTTTT. This rearrangement joins TRBV5-1 to TRBJ2-2, with 7 bases matching TRBD2. The CDR3 runs 16 residues. J was trimmed by 4 bases and V by 0 bases; bases with no gene match: 6. Germline V gene data show CDR1 as SGHRS and CDR2 as YFSETQ.

The genes are TRBV5-1 and TRBJ1-4; D is uncertain. Germline V gene lookup returns CDR1 SGHRS and CDR2 YFSETQ. V was clipped by 4 bases and J by 7 bases, with 17 bases between them. The CDR3 spans 15 residues. The CDR3 region is CASSPLGEYLEKLFF. CDR3 nucleotides: TGCGCCAGCAGCCCCCTCGGGGAGTATCTTGAAAAACTGTTTTTT.

Of note for this clone: Distinct nucleotide sequences in the sample also encode this CDR3. The J gene is TRBJ2-7, the V gene TRBV6-5; D not resolved. V was pared by 4 bases and J by 2 bases, with 3 bases between. The length of the CDR3 is 11 residues. Germline V CDR1 and CDR2: MNHEY, SVGAGI. The CDR3: CASSSAYEQYF. DNA for the CDR3: TGTGCCAGCAGTTCCGCCTACGAGCAGTACTTC.

The rearrangement uses TRBV7-9 and TRBJ2-5; unclear D gene. The CDR3 totals 10 residues. Per germline, CDR1 SEHNR and CDR2 FQNEAQ (reference sequence). Deletions cut 5 bases from V and 3 bases from J, with 1 base between. The CDR3 loop reads CASSKETQYF. The CDR3 DNA reads TGTGCCAGCAGCAAAGAGACCCAGTACTTC.

The rearrangement links TRBV19 to TRBJ2-1; D gene uncertain. This CDR3 is built from 16 residues. Deletions cut 0 bases from V and 5 bases from J, with 14 bases between. In germline, CDR1 is LNHDA, CDR2 SQIVND (reference sequence). CDR3 sequence reads: CASSIDRPNRNNEQFF. The CDR3 DNA reads TGTGCCAGTAGTATAGATCGACCGAACCGAAACAATGAGCAGTTCTTC.

J is TRBJ2-1 and V is TRBV12-5, with no clear D. Germline CDR1 and CDR2: LGHNT and FRNRAP. The CDR3 extends over 15 amino acids. Trimming left V 0 bases short and J 8 bases short, with 14 bases between. The CDR3 reads CASGLVDKQIHEQFF. The CDR3 nucleotides read TGTGCTAGTGGTTTGGTCGATAAGCAGATCCATGAGCAGTTCTTC.

This chain uses TRBV30 with TRBJ1-1; the D is unclear. The CDR3 is 14 residues long. Germline V gene data show CDR1 as GTSNPN and CDR2 as SVGIG (reference sequence). V dropped 1 base and J dropped 0 bases, with 9 bases sitting between them. CDR3 nucleotides: TGTGCCTGGAGTGGTTGGGCATTGAACACTGAAGCTTTCTTT. Translated, it gives CAWSGWALNTEAFF.

In its sample, this clone was seen a few times. CDR3: CASSTDSLLQAFGYTF. CDR3 bases: TGTGCCAGCAGCACCGACAGTCTTCTGCAAGCTTTTGGCTACACCTTC. This sequence joins TRBV7-2 and TRBJ1-2; weak D call: TRBD1 (5 bases). Germline V lookup: CDR1 SGHTA, CDR2 FQGNSA. Trimming shortened V by 5 bases and J by 7 bases, and 23 bases separated the two germline ends. The CDR3 loop spans 16 amino acids. Together with reference TRBV7-2 and TRBJ1-2, the CDR3 gives the full variable domain: GAGVSQSPSNKVTEKGKDVELRCDPISGHTALYWYRQSLGQGLEFLIYFQGNSAPDKSGLPSDRFSAERTGGSVSTLTIQRTQQEDSAVYLCASSTDSLLQAFGYTFGSGTRLTVV.

The V call is TRBV29-1, the J call TRBJ2-4, with 7 bases identical to TRBD1. Trimming at V came to 4 bases and at J to 6 bases, leaving 6 bases not matched to a gene. The CDR3 sequence is 13 residues long. Germline CDR1 is SQVTM and CDR2 is ANQGSEA. The CDR3 reads CSVAHDRVNIQYF. CDR3 in DNA: TGCAGCGTTGCCCATGACAGGGTAAACATTCAGTACTTC.

The genes are TRBV11-2 and TRBJ2-2, with TRBD2 matching 14 bases. The germline V gene encodes CDR1 SGHAT and CDR2 FQNNGV. The CDR3 is 19 residues long. With 5 bases clipped from V and 0 bases from J, the junction kept 8 bases outside the gene matches. The CDR3 is CASSPSGTSGGANTGELFF. The CDR3 coding sequence is TGTGCCAGCAGCCCTTCCGGGACTAGCGGGGGCGCGAACACCGGGGAGCTGTTTTTT.

The chain links TRBV28 to TRBJ1-5; 8 positions agree with TRBD1. Germline V CDR1 and CDR2: MDHEN, SYDVKM. V gave up 4 bases and J gave up 6 bases; unmatched junction bases: 8. This CDR3 region has 15 residues. For the CDR3, the DNA is TGTGCCAGCAGTTCCCCAGGGGGCGCAGGTCAGCCCCAGCATTTT. Its protein is CASSSPGGAGQPQHF.

This sequence joins TRBV4-1 and TRBJ1-4; no clear D gene. The CDR3 runs to 15 residues. Germline CDR1 is MGHRA and CDR2 is YSYEKL. V lost 4 bases and J 0 bases, leaving 9 bases between the germline ends. The CDR3 nucleotides read TGCGCCAGCAGCCCAGCGATTGCAACTAATGAAAAACTGTTTTTT. Protein product: CASSPAIATNEKLFF.

V and J are TRBV5-1 and TRBJ2-1, with TRBD2 matching over 14 bases. The junction had 10 bases not matched to a gene; V was cut back by 2 bases and J by 12 bases. Germline CDR1 SGHRS, CDR2 YFSETQ. CDR3 size: 16 residues. The chain's CDR3 is CASSLDTGLAGGGQFF. In DNA, the CDR3 is TGCGCCAGCAGCTTAGACACTGGACTAGCGGGAGGTGGGCAGTTCTTC.

V gene TRBV28 combines with J gene TRBJ2-5; D gene unclear. The DNA end favors TRBJ2-7, so the J call may be wrong. Germline V gene data show CDR1 as MDHEN and CDR2 as SYDVKM. CDR3 size: 12 residues. Here the CDR3 reads CASSLARSEQYF. As DNA, the CDR3 is TGTGCCAGCAGTTTAGCCCGTTCCGAGCAGTACTTC.

The V call is TRBV5-6, the J call TRBJ1-5; 11 bases match TRBD1. Germline V CDR1 and CDR2: SGHDT, YYEEEE. CDR3 length: 16 residues. The junction had 7 bases not matched to a gene; V was cut back by 2 bases and J by 6 bases. The CDR3 DNA is TGTGCCAGCAGCTTTGGGACAGGGGGAGTCGGTCAGCCCCAGCATTTT. Protein product: CASSFGTGGVGQPQHF. Looking up the rest from reference TRBV5-6 and TRBJ1-5 gives the full variable domain: DAGVTQSPTHLIKTRGQQVTLRCSPKSGHDTVSWYQQALGQGPQFIFQYYEEEERQRGNFPDRFSGHQFPNYSSELNVNALLLGDSALYLCASSFGTGGVGQPQHFGDGTRLSIL.

The V gene is TRBV15, the J gene TRBJ2-6, with D perhaps TRBD1 or TRBD2 (6 bases each). Looked up from germline, CDR1 is LNHNV and CDR2 is YYDKDF (reference sequence). CDR3 length: 16 residues. The V end lost 5 bases, the J end lost 2 bases, and 13 bases lay between the germline ends. CDR3: CATSRAGGAGANVLTF. Here the CDR3 DNA reads TGTGCCACCAGCCGGGCCGGGGGCGCTGGGGCCAACGTCCTGACTTTC.

This clone occurred a few times. The V and J genes are TRBV4-1 and TRBJ2-2, with 12 bases fitting TRBD2. This CDR3 is built from 18 residues. Germline V gene data show CDR1 as MGHRA and CDR2 as YSYEKL. Trimming at V came to 0 bases and at J to 5 bases, leaving 7 bases not matched to a gene. CDR3 amino acids: CASSQERTSGIGTGELFF. In DNA, the CDR3 is TGCGCCAGCAGCCAAGAGCGGACTAGCGGGATAGGTACCGGGGAGCTGTTTTTT.

The chain combines TRBV7-3 with TRBJ1-1; 8 nucleotides agree with TRBD1. The CDR3 length is 15 residues. V gave up 5 bases and J gave up 1 base; unmatched junction bases: 6. Germline values: CDR1 SGHTA, CDR2 FQGTGA. The CDR3: CASSLYGQGNTEAFF. In nucleotides, the CDR3 is TGTGCCAGCAGCCTATACGGACAGGGGAACACTGAAGCTTTCTTT.

This clone has just one count. The chain couples TRBV6-1 to TRBJ2-1; no clear D. V lost 1 base and J lost 4, with 11 bases in between. Germline assignment: CDR1 MNHNS and CDR2 SASEGT. This CDR3 spans 15 amino acids. CDR3 sequence: CASSEVAASYNEQFF. The CDR3, as DNA: TGTGCCAGCAGTGAAGTTGCGGCTTCTTACAATGAGCAGTTCTTC.

This sequence joins TRBV7-7 and TRBJ2-4; TRBD1 is a possible D gene (5 bases). The V gene lost 11 bases and the J gene lost 2 bases, with 19 bases spanning the gap. There are 15 residues in the CDR3. CDR1 is SSHAT and CDR2 is FNYEAQ in the germline V gene (reference sequence). Here the CDR3 DNA reads TGTGCCGGTGACAGCCCAAAGGTCCCCAAAAACATTCAGTACTTC. It codes for CAGDSPKVPKNIQYF.

The chain carries TRBV6-5 and TRBJ1-5; no firm D call. Germline V CDR1 and CDR2: MNHEY, SVGAGI. Between the trimmed V and J ends, which lost 6 bases and 4 bases, there was a span of 10 bases. The CDR3 loop spans 13 amino acids. Here the CDR3 DNA reads TGTGCCAGCAGCCTCAGAATTAATCAGCCCCAGCATTTT. Residues: CASSLRINQPQHF.

This chain connects TRBV10-3 to TRBJ2-7, with 7 bases that match TRBD1. With V trimmed by 10 bases and J by 4 bases, 10 bases remained unmatched. This CDR3 contains 13 residues. Germline V CDR1 and CDR2: ENHRY, SYGVKD. CDR3 sequence: CATFTPQGYEQYF. The CDR3, as DNA: TGTGCCACCTTTACCCCACAGGGGTACGAGCAGTACTTC.

The chain uses TRBV27 and TRBJ1-2, with D possibly being TRBD1 (6 bases). Germline CDR1 and CDR2: MNHEY and SMNVEV (reference sequence). Trimming took 3 bases from V and 6 from J, leaving 11 bases between them. The CDR3 is 13 amino acids. CDR3 loop: CASSLNRVDGYTF. DNA of the CDR3: TGTGCCAGCAGTTTGAACAGGGTAGATGGCTACACCTTC.

This sequence joins TRBV2 and TRBJ1-4; 7 bases align to TRBD1. The CDR3 loop spans 15 amino acids. Looked up from germline, CDR1 is SNHLY and CDR2 is FYNNEI. Trimming cost V 6 bases and J 5 bases; bases outside gene matches: 9. In DNA form, the CDR3 reads TGTGCCAGCAGGCCGACAGGGAAAGTGAATGAAAAACTGTTTTTT. This codes for CASRPTGKVNEKLFF.

The J gene is TRBJ2-5, the V gene TRBV10-3; no clear D gene. This CDR3 is built from 12 residues. The V gene lost 0 bases and the J gene lost 5 bases, with 4 bases spanning the gap. Germline V gives CDR1 ENHRY, CDR2 SYGVKD. The CDR3 DNA sequence: TGTGCCATCAGTGAGTCTAGGGAGACCCAGTACTTC. This gives the protein CAISESRETQYF.

This clone came up once. The chain joins TRBV14 to TRBJ2-3, with D perhaps matching TRBD1 or TRBD2 (6 bases each). The CDR3 has 16 amino acids. The germline gives CDR1 SGHDN, CDR2 FVKESK. The V end lost 2 bases, the J end lost 0 bases, and 12 bases lay between the germline ends. This CDR3 is CASSQSQGTSTDTQYF. In DNA form, the CDR3 reads TGTGCCAGCAGCCAAAGCCAGGGGACTAGCACAGATACGCAGTATTTT.

V gene TRBV30 combines with J gene TRBJ1-2; 10 bases map to TRBD1. The CDR3 contains 16 residues. J gave up 1 base and V 1 base, and 6 bases lay outside the gene matches. Germline V gene data show CDR1 as GTSNPN and CDR2 as SVGIG (reference sequence). The CDR3 DNA is TGTGCCTGGAGTGCCCCGACAGGGGGCTTTAACTATGGCTACACCTTC. It is translated as CAWSAPTGGFNYGYTF.